The 2 T cell receptor beta chains given below trace back to one sample, sequenced in a study of shared clonotypes between healthy human individuals. Profiled with immunoSEQ multiplex PCR; TCRdb holds only in-frame clones, not every one. The profile covers around 320,000 clones, with around 87% appearing a single time and under 20% taken by the ten largest. Sequencing was done on a sample of memory CD8+ T cells sorted from blood. Subset reported: CD45RO+ cells pooled with CCR7-negative TemRA cells. Receptor source: a man aged 18 to 35 in good health.

This chain connects TRBV2 to TRBJ2-7; D is unclear. The length of the CDR3 is 14 residues. Trimming removed 2 bases at V and 3 bases at J, with 11 bases between. CDR1 is SNHLY and CDR2 is FYNNEI in the germline V gene. CDR3 region: CASSETAPHYEQYF. In DNA, the CDR3 is TGTGCCAGCAGTGAAACAGCCCCCCACTACGAGCAGTACTTC.

This chain connects TRBV13 to TRBJ2-3, with 10 bases matching TRBD2. The CDR3 is 15 residues long. The V segment lost 5 bases and the J segment 3 bases; nucleotides outside the gene matches: 5. The germline V gene has CDR1 PRHDT and CDR2 FYEKMQ (reference sequence). As DNA, the CDR3 is TGTGCCAGCAGCGAAGAACTAGCGGGGACAGATACGCAGTATTTT. This encodes CASSEELAGTDTQYF.